The 13 T cell receptor beta chains below all came from one sample that was sequenced in a study of CD8 T cells in Susac syndrome. Random-hexamer reverse transcription was applied to about 0.45 to 1 ug RNA. TCRdb processed the immunoSEQ multiplex PCR reads anew with MiXCR; each CDR3 protein has one entry. The repertoire holds about 190,000 distinct CDR3 sequences, with approximately 94% as singletons. Sequences were obtained from CD4+ T cells from PBMCs. The receptors stem from a human donor with Susac syndrome.

In DNA form, the CDR3 reads TGTGCCAGCAGCTTATTCGGGCAGGGGGCGTCCGAGCAGTACTTC. Protein: CASSLFGQGASEQYF. This sequence joins TRBV7-3 and TRBJ2-7, with 8 bases matching TRBD1. The CDR3 spans 15 residues. CDR1 and CDR2 from the germline V gene are SGHTA and FQGTGA. V lost 2 bases to trimming and J lost 6 bases; unmatched junction nucleotides: 9.

The chain carries TRBV29-1 and TRBJ2-5; D is possibly TRBD2 (6 bases). Looked up from germline, CDR1 is SQVTM and CDR2 is ANQGSEA. V gave up 7 bases and J gave up 5 bases, with 14 bases separating them. There are 12 residues in the CDR3. CDR3 sequence reads: CSAPDYRETQYF. Here the CDR3 DNA reads TGCAGCGCACCGGACTATAGGGAGACCCAGTACTTC.

The V gene is TRBV3-1, the J gene TRBJ2-1; no firm D call. Trimming removed 0 bases at V and 10 bases at J, with 7 bases between. This CDR3 is 12 amino acids long. Germline CDR1 LGHDT, CDR2 YNNKEL (reference sequence). The CDR3 sequence is CASSQEWAEQFF. CDR3 DNA sequence: TGTGCCAGCAGCCAAGAGTGGGCGGAGCAGTTCTTC.

The rearrangement joins TRBV29-1 to TRBJ1-2; TRBD1 matches 9 bases. Germline V gene data show CDR1 as SQVTM and CDR2 as ANQGSEA. Unmatched junction bases numbered 4, after V lost 7 bases and J lost 7 bases. This CDR3 has 11 amino acids. The CDR3 sequence is CSAGDRAGYTF. CDR3 bases: TGCAGCGCCGGGGACAGGGCTGGCTACACCTTC.

V usage is TRBV6-4 and J usage is TRBJ2-3; D unclear. The CDR3 totals 13 residues. V was trimmed by 6 bases and J by 4 bases, leaving 11 bases between them. The germline V gene has CDR1 MRHNA and CDR2 SNTAGT. The CDR3 DNA follows: TGTGCCAGCAGCCAAAGTCTTGCAGATACGCAGTATTTT. The encoded protein is CASSQSLADTQYF.

The genes are TRBV29-1 and TRBJ2-7; 15 nucleotides align to TRBD2. Germline CDR1 reads SQVTM; CDR2 reads ANQGSEA. The CDR3 has 16 residues. The trim removed 4 bases at V and 6 bases at J, leaving 10 bases unmatched. The CDR3 loop reads CSVVPGLAGGPAEQYF. CDR3 nucleotides: TGCAGCGTTGTCCCGGGACTAGCGGGGGGCCCCGCCGAGCAGTACTTC.

The chain is built from TRBV25-1 and TRBJ2-2, with D unresolved. V was clipped by 7 bases and J by 6 bases, with 12 bases between them. CDR1 and CDR2 (germline): MGHDK, SYGVNS. There are 13 residues in the CDR3. The chain's CDR3 is CASINGVAGELFF. The CDR3 region has the DNA TGTGCCAGCATTAATGGGGTGGCCGGGGAGCTGTTTTTT.

The rearrangement uses TRBV28 and TRBJ2-7; D gene unclear. The V gene's germline CDR1 is MDHEN and CDR2 SYDVKM. V was shortened by 3 bases and J by 6 bases, with 15 bases between the two germline ends. The CDR3 is 14 residues long. This CDR3 reads CASSFQPQTGEQYF. As DNA, the CDR3 is TGTGCCAGCAGTTTTCAGCCACAGACCGGCGAGCAGTACTTC.

V is TRBV4-2 and J is TRBJ1-3; D remains ambiguous. CDR1 and CDR2 (germline): LGHNA, YNFKEQ. The V end lost 0 bases, the J end lost 0 bases, and 12 bases lay between the germline ends. This CDR3 has 17 amino acids. Written as DNA, the CDR3 is TGTGCCAGCAGCCAAGAACGCGGGCGGCACTCTGGAAACACCATATATTTT. Its protein is CASSQERGRHSGNTIYF.

The V and J genes are TRBV25-1 and TRBJ2-3; TRBD2 matches 7 bases. The CDR3 is 14 residues long. Germline CDR1 reads MGHDK; CDR2 reads SYGVNS. V shed 7 bases and J 4 bases; nucleotides not matched to a gene: 8. CDR3 sequence reads: CASNGMGGADTQYF. CDR3 coding DNA: TGTGCCAGCAACGGAATGGGAGGGGCAGATACGCAGTATTTT.

This chain connects TRBV3-1 to TRBJ2-5; TRBD2 might be the D (7 bases). V lost 5 bases and J lost 4, with 17 bases in between. The germline CDR1 and CDR2 sequences are LGHDT and YNNKEL (reference sequence). The CDR3 has 15 residues. Here the CDR3 reads CASSSWGGLAETQYF. The CDR3 region has the DNA TGTGCCAGCAGCTCCTGGGGGGGGCTCGCAGAGACCCAGTACTTC.

This clonotype came up once. The chain combines TRBV5-1 with TRBJ2-2; D remains unclear. CDR3 length: 12 residues. Trimming took off 5 bases at V and 0 bases at J, with 2 bases between the two ends. Germline V gene data show CDR1 as SGHRS and CDR2 as YFSETQ. CDR3: CASRANTGELFF. CDR3 bases: TGCGCCAGCAGGGCGAACACCGGGGAGCTGTTTTTT.

The chain couples TRBV29-1 to TRBJ1-2; 12 positions agree with TRBD1. Germline CDR1 reads SQVTM; CDR2 reads ANQGSEA. Trimming took 6 bases from V and 4 from J; bases not matched to a gene: 9. The CDR3 covers 15 residues. CDR3 in DNA: TGCAGCGTGGAACCCGGGACAGGGGGCATCTATGGCTACACCTTC. It is translated as CSVEPGTGGIYGYTF.